The present entry profiles one T cell receptor (beta chain) with its context. Its antigen remains unidentified. The data derive from a study of cytomegalovirus exposure and HLA in healthy donors. Researchers ran the PCR with 60 Vbeta and 13 Jbeta primers. Profiling relied on immunoSEQ multiplex PCR, and the TCRdb table lists in-frame clones only, not all of them. The data hold 180,000 or so clones, with around 74% observed a single time. Germline-derived CDR1 and CDR2 are SGHTA and FQGTGA. The junction had 7 bases not matched to a gene; V was cut back by 2 bases and J by 7 bases. The CDR3 consists of 15 residues. Study-wide results and limits: A link between a missense DCLRE1C variant and TCR beta V- and J-gene trimming emerged from a later analysis. In a later analysis, parvovirus B19, influenza, CMV and Epstein-Barr virus appeared linked to several top co-occurrence clusters.

The clonotype comes from a male donor in good health and CMV-seronegative. The gene calls are TRBV7-3 and TRBJ1-5; TRBD1 aligns across 8 bases. Sequencing was carried out using PBMCs. DNA for the CDR3: TGTGCCAGCAGCTTATCAGGGGGCGCGGGACAGCCCCAGCATTTT. Translation: CASSLSGGAGQPQHF.